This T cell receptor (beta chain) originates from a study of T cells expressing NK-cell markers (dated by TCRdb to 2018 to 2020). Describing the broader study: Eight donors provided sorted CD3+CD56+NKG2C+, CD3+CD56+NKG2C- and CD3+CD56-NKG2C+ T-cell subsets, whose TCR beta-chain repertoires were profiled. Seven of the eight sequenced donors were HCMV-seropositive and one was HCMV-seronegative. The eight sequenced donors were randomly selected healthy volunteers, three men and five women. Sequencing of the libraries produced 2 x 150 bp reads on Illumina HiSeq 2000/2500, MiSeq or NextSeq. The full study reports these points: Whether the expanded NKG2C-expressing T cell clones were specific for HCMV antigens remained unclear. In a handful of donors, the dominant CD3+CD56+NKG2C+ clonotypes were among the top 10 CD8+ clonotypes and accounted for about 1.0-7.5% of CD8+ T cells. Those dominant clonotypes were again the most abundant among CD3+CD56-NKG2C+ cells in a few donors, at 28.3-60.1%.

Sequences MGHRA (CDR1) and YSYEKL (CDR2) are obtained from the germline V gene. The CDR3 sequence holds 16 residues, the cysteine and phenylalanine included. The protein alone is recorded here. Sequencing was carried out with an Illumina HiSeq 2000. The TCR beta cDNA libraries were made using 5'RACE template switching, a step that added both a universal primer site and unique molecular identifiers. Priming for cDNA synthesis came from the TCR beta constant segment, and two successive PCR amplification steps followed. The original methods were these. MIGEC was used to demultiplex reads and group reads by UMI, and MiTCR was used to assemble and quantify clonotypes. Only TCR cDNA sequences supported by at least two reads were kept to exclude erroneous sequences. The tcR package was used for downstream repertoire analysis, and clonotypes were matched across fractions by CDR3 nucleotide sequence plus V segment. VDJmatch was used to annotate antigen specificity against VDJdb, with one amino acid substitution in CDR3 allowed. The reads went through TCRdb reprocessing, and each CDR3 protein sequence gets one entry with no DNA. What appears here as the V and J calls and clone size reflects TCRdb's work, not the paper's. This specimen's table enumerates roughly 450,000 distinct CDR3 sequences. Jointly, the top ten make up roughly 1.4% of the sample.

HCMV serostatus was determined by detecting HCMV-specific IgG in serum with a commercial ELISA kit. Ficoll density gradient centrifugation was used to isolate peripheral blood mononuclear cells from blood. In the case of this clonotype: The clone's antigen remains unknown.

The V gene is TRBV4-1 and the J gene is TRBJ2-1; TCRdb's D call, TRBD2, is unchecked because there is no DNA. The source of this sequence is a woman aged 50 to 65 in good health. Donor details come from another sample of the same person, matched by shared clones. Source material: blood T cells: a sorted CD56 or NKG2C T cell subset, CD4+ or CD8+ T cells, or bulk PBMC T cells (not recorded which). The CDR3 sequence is CASSRISGKEVDEQFF.